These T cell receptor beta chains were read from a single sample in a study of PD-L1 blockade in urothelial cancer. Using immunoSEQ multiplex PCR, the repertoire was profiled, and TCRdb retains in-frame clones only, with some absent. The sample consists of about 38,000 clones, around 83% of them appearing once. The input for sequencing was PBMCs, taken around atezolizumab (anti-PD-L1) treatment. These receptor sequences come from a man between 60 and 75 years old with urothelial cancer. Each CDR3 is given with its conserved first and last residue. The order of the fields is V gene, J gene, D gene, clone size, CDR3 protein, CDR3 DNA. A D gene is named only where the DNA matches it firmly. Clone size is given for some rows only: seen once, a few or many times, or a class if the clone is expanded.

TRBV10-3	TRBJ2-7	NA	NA	CAIGSGVSSYEQYF	TGTGCCATTGGGAGCGGCGTCAGCTCCTACGAGCAGTACTTC
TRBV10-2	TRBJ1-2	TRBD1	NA	CASSESRGQGYTF	TGCGCCAGCAGTGAGTCACGGGGACAGGGGTACACCTTC
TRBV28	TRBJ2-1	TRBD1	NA	CASSLPGQKYNEQFF	TGTGCCAGCAGTTTACCGGGACAGAAATACAATGAGCAGTTCTTC
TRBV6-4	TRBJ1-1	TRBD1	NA	CANGDRDDTEAFF	TGTGCCAACGGGGACAGGGATGACACTGAAGCTTTCTTT
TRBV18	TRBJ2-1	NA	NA	CASSPTKSSYNEQFF	TGTGCCAGCTCACCAACGAAGAGCTCCTACAATGAGCAGTTCTTC
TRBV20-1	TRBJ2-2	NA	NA	CSAPRGRELFF	TGCAGTGCCCCTAGGGGCCGGGAGCTGTTTTTT
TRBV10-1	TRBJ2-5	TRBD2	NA	CASSPMTSGEETQYF	TGCGCCAGCAGCCCAATGACTAGCGGGGAAGAGACCCAGTACTTC
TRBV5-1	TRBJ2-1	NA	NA	CASSFPDNEQFF	TGCGCCAGCAGCTTTCCCGACAATGAGCAGTTCTTC
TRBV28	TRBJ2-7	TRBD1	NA	CASGTVDYEQYF	TGTGCCAGCGGGACAGTAGACTACGAGCAGTACTTC
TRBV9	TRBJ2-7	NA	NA	CASSVRPGYEQYF	TGTGCCAGCAGCGTAAGGCCAGGGTACGAGCAGTACTTC
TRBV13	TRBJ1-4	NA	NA	CASSFQKTNEKLFF	TGTGCCAGCAGCTTTCAGAAGACTAATGAAAAACTGTTTTTT
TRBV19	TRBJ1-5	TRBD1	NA	CASIDRASNQPQHF	TGTGCCAGTATCGACAGGGCTAGCAATCAGCCCCAGCATTTT
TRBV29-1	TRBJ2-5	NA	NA	CSVAGRGETQYF	TGCAGCGTGGCGGGGCGAGGGGAGACCCAGTACTTC
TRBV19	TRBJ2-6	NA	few	CASSMRGANVLTF	TGTGCCAGTAGTATGCGCGGGGCCAACGTCCTGACTTTC
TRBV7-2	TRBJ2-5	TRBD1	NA	CASSLGTGQETQYF	TGTGCCAGCAGCTTGGGGACAGGCCAAGAGACCCAGTACTTC
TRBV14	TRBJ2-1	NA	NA	CASSQELVGGEQFF	TGTGCCAGCAGCCAAGAATTGGTGGGGGGTGAGCAGTTCTTC
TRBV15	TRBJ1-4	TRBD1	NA	CATSRGDRGSEKLFF	TGTGCCACCAGCAGAGGGGACAGGGGCTCCGAAAAACTGTTTTTT
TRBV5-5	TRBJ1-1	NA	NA	CASIPTGVNTEAFF	TGTGCCAGCATCCCAACGGGGGTGAACACTGAAGCTTTCTTT
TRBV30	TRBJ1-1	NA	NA	CAWSPRPGQTEAFF	TGTGCCTGGAGTCCGCGCCCAGGACAAACTGAAGCTTTCTTT
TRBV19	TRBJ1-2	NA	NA	CASSPWIRDNDNYGYTF	TGTGCCAGTAGTCCATGGATCCGGGACAATGATAACTATGGCTACACCTTC
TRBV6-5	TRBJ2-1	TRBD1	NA	CASSYSGTGAGDEQFF	TGTGCCAGCAGTTACTCGGGGACAGGGGCGGGAGATGAGCAGTTCTTC
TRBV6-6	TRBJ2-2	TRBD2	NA	CASSGAGGPEELFF	TGTGCCAGTTCTGGAGCGGGAGGGCCCGAGGAGCTGTTTTTT
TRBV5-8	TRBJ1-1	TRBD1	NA	CASSPGTGVSTEAFF	TGTGCCAGCAGCCCGGGGACAGGTGTTAGCACTGAAGCTTTCTTT
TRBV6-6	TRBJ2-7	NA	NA	CAIKSRGNYEQYF	TGTGCCATCAAATCCAGGGGTAACTACGAGCAGTACTTC
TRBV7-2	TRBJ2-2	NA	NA	CASSPYGGLSTGELFF	TGTGCCAGCAGCCCCTACGGGGGACTGAGTACCGGGGAGCTGTTTTTT
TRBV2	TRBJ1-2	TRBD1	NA	CARTGGGGYGYTF	TGTGCCAGGACAGGGGGCGGGGGCTATGGCTACACCTTC
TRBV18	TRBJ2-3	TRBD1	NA	CASSYRGQADTQYF	TGTGCCAGCTCGTACAGGGGGCAGGCAGATACGCAGTATTTT
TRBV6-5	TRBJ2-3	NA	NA	CASSYDRRTTDTQYF	TGTGCCAGCAGTTACGACAGGCGAACAACAGATACGCAGTATTTT
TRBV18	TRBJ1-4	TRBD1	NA	CASRPGQGLEKLFF	TGTGCCAGCCGACCGGGACAGGGTTTAGAAAAACTGTTTTTT
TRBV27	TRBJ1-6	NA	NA	CASRASGSGAYNSPLHF	TGTGCCAGCAGAGCGTCAGGGTCAGGGGCCTATAATTCACCCCTCCACTTT
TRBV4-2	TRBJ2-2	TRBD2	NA	CASSQELAGANTGELFF	TGTGCCAGCAGCCAAGAACTAGCGGGGGCGAACACCGGGGAGCTGTTTTTT
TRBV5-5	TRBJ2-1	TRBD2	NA	CASSSPSGTTYNEQFF	TGTGCCAGCAGCTCTCCTAGCGGGACCACCTACAATGAGCAGTTCTTC
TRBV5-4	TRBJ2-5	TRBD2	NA	CASSLEASGMGETQYF	TGTGCCAGCAGCTTGGAGGCTAGCGGGATGGGAGAGACCCAGTACTTC
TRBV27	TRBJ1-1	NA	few	CASSLQARNTEAFF	TGTGCCAGCAGTTTACAGGCGAGAAACACTGAAGCTTTCTTT
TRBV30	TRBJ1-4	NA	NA	CACTGATNEKLFF	TGTGCCTGCACCGGAGCAACTAATGAAAAACTGTTTTTT
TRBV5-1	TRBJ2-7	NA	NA	CASRAGSYEQYF	TGCGCCAGCCGGGCAGGGTCGTACGAGCAGTACTTC
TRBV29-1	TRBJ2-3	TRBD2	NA	CSADGGLAGGDTQYF	TGCAGCGCAGACGGGGGACTAGCGGGGGGAGATACGCAGTATTTT
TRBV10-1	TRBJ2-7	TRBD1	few	CASSRDLQGLYEQYF	TGCGCCAGCAGTCGGGATCTACAGGGGCTATACGAGCAGTACTTC
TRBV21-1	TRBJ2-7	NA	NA	CASSKTCEQYF	TGTGCCAGCAGCAAGACTTGCGAGCAGTACTTC
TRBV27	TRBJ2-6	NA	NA	CASSLLTGSGANVLTF	TGTGCCAGCAGTTTACTTACAGGTTCTGGGGCCAACGTCCTGACTTTC
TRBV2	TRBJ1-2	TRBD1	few	CASIGGRGRDGYTF	TGTGCCAGCATTGGGGGCAGGGGGCGCGATGGCTACACCTTC
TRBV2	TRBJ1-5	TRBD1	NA	CATSDREGSPQHF	TGTGCCACATCTGACAGGGAAGGATCGCCCCAGCATTTT
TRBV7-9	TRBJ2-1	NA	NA	CASSPGDYNEQFF	TGTGCCAGCAGCCCCGGTGATTACAATGAGCAGTTCTTC
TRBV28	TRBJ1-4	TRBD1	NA	CASSSGTAITGKLFF	TGTGCCAGCAGTTCCGGGACAGCGATAACAGGAAAACTGTTTTTT
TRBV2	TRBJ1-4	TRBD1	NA	CASRTGGGEKLFF	TGTGCCAGCCGGACAGGGGGCGGTGAAAAACTGTTTTTT
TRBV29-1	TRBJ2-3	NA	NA	CSVVVTKAGTQYF	TGCAGCGTTGTCGTGACAAAGGCGGGTACGCAGTATTTT
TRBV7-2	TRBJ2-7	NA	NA	CASSLFDGSFEQYF	TGTGCCAGCAGCTTATTTGACGGGAGCTTCGAGCAGTACTTC
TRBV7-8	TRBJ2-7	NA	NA	CASSPQLPYEQYF	TGTGCCAGCAGCCCCCAACTACCGTACGAGCAGTACTTC
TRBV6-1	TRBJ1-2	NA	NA	CASSEVPGLNYGYTF	TGTGCCAGCAGTGAAGTTCCCGGTCTTAACTATGGCTACACCTTC